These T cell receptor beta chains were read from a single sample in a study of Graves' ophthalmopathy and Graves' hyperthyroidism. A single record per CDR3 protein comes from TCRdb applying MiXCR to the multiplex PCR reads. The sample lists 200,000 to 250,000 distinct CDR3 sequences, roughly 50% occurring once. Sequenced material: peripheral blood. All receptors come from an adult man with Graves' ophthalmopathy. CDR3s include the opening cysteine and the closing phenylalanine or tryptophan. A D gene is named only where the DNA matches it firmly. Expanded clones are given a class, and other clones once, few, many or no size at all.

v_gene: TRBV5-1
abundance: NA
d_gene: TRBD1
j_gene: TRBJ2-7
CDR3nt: TGCGCCAGCAGCTCCTCCGGGACAGGCGCCCACGAGCAGTACTTC
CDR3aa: CASSSSGTGAHEQYF

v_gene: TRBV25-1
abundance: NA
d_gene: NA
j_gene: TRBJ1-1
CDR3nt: TGTGCCACCAGTGGGGTTAAGGGGGTGATCACTGAAGCTTTCTTT
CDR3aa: CATSGVKGVITEAFF

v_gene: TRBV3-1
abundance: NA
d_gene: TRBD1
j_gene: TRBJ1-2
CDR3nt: TGTGCCAGCAGCCCGGGACAGAGCTACTATGGCCACACCTTC
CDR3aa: CASSPGQSYYGHTF

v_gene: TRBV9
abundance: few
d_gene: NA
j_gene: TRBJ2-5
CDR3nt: TGTGCCAGCAGCGTAGCGGGAGGACAGCAAGAGACCCAGTACTTC
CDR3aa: CASSVAGGQQETQYF

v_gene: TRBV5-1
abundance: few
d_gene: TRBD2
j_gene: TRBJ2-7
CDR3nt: TGCGCCAGCAGCTTGGACCCTAGCGGGGGGGCCATTCAGTACGAGCAGTACTTC
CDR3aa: CASSLDPSGGAIQYEQYF

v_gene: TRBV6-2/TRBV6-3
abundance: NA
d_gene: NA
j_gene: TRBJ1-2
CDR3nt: TGTGCCAGCAGTTTCGGTCGGGCAGTCGGTGGCTACACCTTC
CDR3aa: CASSFGRAVGGYTF

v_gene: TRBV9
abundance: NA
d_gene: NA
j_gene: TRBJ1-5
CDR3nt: TGTGCCAGCAGCGTAGCTTCCCCAGGGGCCGTTCAGCCCCAGCATTTT
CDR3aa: CASSVASPGAVQPQHF

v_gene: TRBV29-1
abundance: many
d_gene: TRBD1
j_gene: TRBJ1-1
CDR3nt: TGCAGCATCATGACAGGGCAGAACACTGAAGCTTTCTTT
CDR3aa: CSIMTGQNTEAFF

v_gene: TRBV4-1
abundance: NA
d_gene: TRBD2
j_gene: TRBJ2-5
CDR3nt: TGCGCCAGCAGCCAAGAAGCGGGAGCCCAAGAGACCCAGTACTTC
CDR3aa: CASSQEAGAQETQYF

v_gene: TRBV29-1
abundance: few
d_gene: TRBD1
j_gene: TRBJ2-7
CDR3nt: TGCAGCGTTACCCCCGGGACAGGGGGTTACGAGCAGTACTTC
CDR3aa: CSVTPGTGGYEQYF

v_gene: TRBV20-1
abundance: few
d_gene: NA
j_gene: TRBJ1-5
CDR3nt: TGCAGTGCTAGAGAAATGTCAGGGATGGGTCAGCCCCAGCATTTT
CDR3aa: CSAREMSGMGQPQHF

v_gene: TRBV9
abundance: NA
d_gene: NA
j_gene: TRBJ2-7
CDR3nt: TGTGCCAGCAGGGTGGAGGGGGCGCCAGGGCAGTACTTC
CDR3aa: CASRVEGAPGQYF

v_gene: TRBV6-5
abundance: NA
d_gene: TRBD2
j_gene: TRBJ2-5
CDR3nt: TGTGCCAGCAGCATAGCGGGGGAAGAGACCCAGTACTTC
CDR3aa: CASSIAGEETQYF

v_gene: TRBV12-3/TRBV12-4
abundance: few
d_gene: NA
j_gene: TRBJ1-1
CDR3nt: TGTGCCAGCAGCCTCCTAAGGTTTTCTGAAGCTTTCTTT
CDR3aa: CASSLLRFSEAFF

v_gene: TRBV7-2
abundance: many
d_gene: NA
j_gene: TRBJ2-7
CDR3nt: TGTGCCAGCAGCCTCGGCAGTGGTTCCTACTCCTACGAGCAGTACTTC
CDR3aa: CASSLGSGSYSYEQYF

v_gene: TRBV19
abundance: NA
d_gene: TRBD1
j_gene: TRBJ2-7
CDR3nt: TGTGCCAGTAGTAAGGACAGGGGGTACGAGCAGTACTTC
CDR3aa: CASSKDRGYEQYF

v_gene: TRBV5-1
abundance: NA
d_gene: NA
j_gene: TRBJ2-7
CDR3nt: TGTGCCAGCAGCGGGCTCGGGGGCTACGAGCAGTACTTC
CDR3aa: CASSGLGGYEQYF

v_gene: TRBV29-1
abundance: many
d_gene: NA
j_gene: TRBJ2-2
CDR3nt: TGCAGCGCCGTTACGGGGAGAGGGGACACCGGGGAGCTGTTTTTT
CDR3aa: CSAVTGRGDTGELFF

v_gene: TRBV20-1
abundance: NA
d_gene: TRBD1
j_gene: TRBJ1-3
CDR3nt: TGCAGTGCTAACAGTCCTGGACAGGGGGGAAACACCATATATTTT
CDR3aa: CSANSPGQGGNTIYF

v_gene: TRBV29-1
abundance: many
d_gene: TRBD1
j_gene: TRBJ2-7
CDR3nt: TGCAGCGTTGCACAGGGGACCTACGAGCAGTACTTC
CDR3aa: CSVAQGTYEQYF

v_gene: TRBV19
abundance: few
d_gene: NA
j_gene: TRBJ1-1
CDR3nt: TGTGCCAGTATTCAAAGAGGGGGGGCTTGGACTGAAGCTTTCTTT
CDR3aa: CASIQRGGAWTEAFF

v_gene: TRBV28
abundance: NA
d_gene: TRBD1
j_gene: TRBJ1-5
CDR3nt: TGTGCCAGCAGTCTCGTCAGGGGGCGAGGTTGGACCCAGCATTTT
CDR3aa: CASSLVRGRGWTQHF

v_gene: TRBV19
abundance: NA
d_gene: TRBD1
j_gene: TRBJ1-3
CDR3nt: TGTGCCAGTAGTTGGGACAGGGTCTCTGGAAACACCATATATTTT
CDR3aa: CASSWDRVSGNTIYF

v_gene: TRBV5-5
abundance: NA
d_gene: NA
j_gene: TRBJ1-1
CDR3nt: TGTGCCAGCAGCTTGGTTACTGGGCTGCGCACTGAAGCTTTCTTT
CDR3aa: CASSLVTGLRTEAFF

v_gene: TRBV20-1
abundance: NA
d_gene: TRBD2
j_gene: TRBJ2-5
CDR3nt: TGCAGTGCTAGATCAGCGCGGGAGTCCCAGTACTTC
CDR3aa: CSARSARESQYF

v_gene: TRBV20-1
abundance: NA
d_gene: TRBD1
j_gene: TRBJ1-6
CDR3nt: TGCAGTGCCAGACAGGGGACAATTAATTCACCCCTCCACTTT
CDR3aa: CSARQGTINSPLHF

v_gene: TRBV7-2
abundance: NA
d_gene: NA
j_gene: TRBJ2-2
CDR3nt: TGCGCCAGCAGCCAATATTTGGACATAGGGGAGCTGTTTTTT
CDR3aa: CASSQYLDIGELFF

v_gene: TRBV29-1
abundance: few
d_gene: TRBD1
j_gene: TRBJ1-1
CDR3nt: TGCAGCGCCAGCCCCACAGGGGGCGTAAGCACTGAAGCTTTCTTT
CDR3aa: CSASPTGGVSTEAFF

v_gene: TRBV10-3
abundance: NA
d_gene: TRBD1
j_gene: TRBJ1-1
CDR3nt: TGTGCCAGCAGGAACAGGGGACGCTTGGACACTGAAGCTTTCTTT
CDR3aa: CASRNRGRLDTEAFF

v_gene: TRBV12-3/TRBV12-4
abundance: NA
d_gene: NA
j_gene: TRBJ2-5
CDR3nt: TGTGCCAGCAGTTGGGTAGGAGGACAAGAGGCCCAGTACTTC
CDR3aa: CASSWVGGQEAQYF

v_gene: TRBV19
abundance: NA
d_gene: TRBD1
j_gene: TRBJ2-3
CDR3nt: TGTGCCAGTAGTACGGGACAGAGCACAGATACGCAGTATTTT
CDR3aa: CASSTGQSTDTQYF

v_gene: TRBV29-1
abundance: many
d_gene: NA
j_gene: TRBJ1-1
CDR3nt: TGCAGCGTTGGGGACACATACACTGAAGCTTTCTTT
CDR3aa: CSVGDTYTEAFF

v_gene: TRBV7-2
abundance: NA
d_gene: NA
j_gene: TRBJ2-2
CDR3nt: TGTGCCAGCAGCTTATACTCCTCGAACACCGGGGAGCTGTTTTTT
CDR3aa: CASSLYSSNTGELFF

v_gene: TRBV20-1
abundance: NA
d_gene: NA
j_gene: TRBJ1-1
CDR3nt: TGCAGTGCTAGGGTATGGCAGGCCACCAACACTGAAGCTTTCTTT
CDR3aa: CSARVWQATNTEAFF

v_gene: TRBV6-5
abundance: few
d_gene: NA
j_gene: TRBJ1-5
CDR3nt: TGTGCCAGCAGTTACTCGATTGGGGCCGGTCAGCCCCAGCATTTT
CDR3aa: CASSYSIGAGQPQHF

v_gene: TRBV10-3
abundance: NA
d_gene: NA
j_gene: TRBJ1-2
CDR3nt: TGTGCCATCAGTTCCGTTGGTGGCTATGGCTACACCTTC
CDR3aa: CAISSVGGYGYTF

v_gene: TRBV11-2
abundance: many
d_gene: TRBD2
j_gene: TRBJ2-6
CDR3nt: TGTGCCAGCAGCTTAAGGCTAGCGGGAGTTGGTGGGGCCAACGTCCTGACTTTC
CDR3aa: CASSLRLAGVGGANVLTF

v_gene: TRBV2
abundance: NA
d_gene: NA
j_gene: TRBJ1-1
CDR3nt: TGTGCCAGCAGCTATACCGGGAGCTCGAACACTGAAGCTTTCTTT
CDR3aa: CASSYTGSSNTEAFF

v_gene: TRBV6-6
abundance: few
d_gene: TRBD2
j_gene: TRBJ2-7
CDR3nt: TGTGCCAGCAGGCTAGCGGGGGGGAAGTCCTACGAGCAGTACTTC
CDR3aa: CASRLAGGKSYEQYF

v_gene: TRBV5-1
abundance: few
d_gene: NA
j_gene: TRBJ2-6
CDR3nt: TGCGCCAGCAGCTTTGGAGGTGCAACAGGGGCCAACGTCCTGACTTTC
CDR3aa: CASSFGGATGANVLTF

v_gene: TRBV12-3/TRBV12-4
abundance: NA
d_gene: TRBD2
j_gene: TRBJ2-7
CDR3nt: TGTGCCAGCAGGGGAGCGGGAAGGTCCTACGAGCAGTACTTC
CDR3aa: CASRGAGRSYEQYF

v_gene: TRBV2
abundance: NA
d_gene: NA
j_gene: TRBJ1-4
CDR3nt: TGTGCCAGCAGTGACGAGTCCTACAATGAAAAACTGTTTTTT
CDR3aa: CASSDESYNEKLFF

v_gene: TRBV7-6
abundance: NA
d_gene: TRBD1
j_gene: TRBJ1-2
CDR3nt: TGTGCCAGCAGCTCTCACAGGGGGCCCTATGGCTACACCTTC
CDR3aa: CASSSHRGPYGYTF

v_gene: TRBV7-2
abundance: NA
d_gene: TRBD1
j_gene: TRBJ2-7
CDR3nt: TGTGCCAGCAGCTTAGTCGTATTCCGGGACAGGGGTTCCTACGAGCAGTACTTC
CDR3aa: CASSLVVFRDRGSYEQYF

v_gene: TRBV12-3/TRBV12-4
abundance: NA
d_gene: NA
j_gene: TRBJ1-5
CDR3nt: TGTGCCAGCACCAGGGGAGAACAGGCCCTGACCCAGCATTTT
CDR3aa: CASTRGEQALTQHF

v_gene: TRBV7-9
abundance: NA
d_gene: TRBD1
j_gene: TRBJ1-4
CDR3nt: TGTGCCAGCAGCGATGGGGACAGGGGCGGTCGAGAAAAACTGTTTTTT
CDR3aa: CASSDGDRGGREKLFF

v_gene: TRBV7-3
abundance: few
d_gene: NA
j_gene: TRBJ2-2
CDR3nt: TGTGCCAGCAGCTCGGGGTTCTCAACCGGGGAGCTGTTTTTT
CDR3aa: CASSSGFSTGELFF

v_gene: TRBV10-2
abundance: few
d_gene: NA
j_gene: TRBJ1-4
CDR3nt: TGTGCCAGCAGTTACTCGACAGTTGGTAATGAAAAACTGTTTTTT
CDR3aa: CASSYSTVGNEKLFF

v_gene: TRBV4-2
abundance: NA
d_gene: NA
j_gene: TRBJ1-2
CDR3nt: TGTGCCAGCAGCCAAGACCCAGGGGTAAACTATGGCTACACCTTC
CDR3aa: CASSQDPGVNYGYTF

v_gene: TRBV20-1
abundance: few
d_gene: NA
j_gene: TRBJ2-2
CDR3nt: TGCAGTGTGTCGAACACCGGGGAGCTGTTTTTT
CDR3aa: CSVSNTGELFF

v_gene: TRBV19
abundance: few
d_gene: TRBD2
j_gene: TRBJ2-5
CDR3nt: TGTGCCAGTAGGGGGGCGGGAGGGACCCAGTACTTC
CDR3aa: CASRGAGGTQYF

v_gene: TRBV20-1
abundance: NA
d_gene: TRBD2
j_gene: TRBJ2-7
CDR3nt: TGCAGTGCTCCCCGGGCGGGAGAATACGAGCAGTACTTC
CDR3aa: CSAPRAGEYEQYF